This passage covers 10 T cell receptor beta chains from one sample sequenced in a study of siplizumab effects on memory and regulatory T cells. Using immunoSEQ multiplex PCR, the repertoire was profiled, and TCRdb retains in-frame clones only, with some absent. The top ten clones hold around 0.3% of a sample with 45,000 to 50,000 clones, roughly 84% of them seen once. The sequenced sample was naive CD8+ T cells sorted from blood. The source of these receptors is a human donor in good health.

This rearrangement joins TRBV6-5 to TRBJ2-1; either TRBD1 or TRBD2 may supply D (6 bases each). The CDR3 has 16 residues. V dropped 2 bases and J dropped 8 bases, with 19 bases sitting between them. Germline lookup yields CDR1 MNHEY and CDR2 SVGAGI. The CDR3 bases are TGTGCCAGCAGTTACGTCCCGGGGGCCCTTGGAGATGAGCAGTTCTTC. Translated, it gives CASSYVPGALGDEQFF.

This chain joins TRBV5-1 and TRBJ2-1, with D maybe TRBD2 (6 bases). V gave up 5 bases and J gave up 0 bases, with 18 bases separating them. This CDR3 contains 17 residues. Germline values: CDR1 SGHRS, CDR2 YFSETQ. The CDR3 here is CASSPAPGESSYNEQFF. The CDR3 DNA sequence: TGCGCCAGCAGTCCTGCCCCGGGGGAAAGCTCCTACAATGAGCAGTTCTTC.

The V and J genes are TRBV27 and TRBJ2-7; 7 positions match TRBD2. V dropped 5 bases and J dropped 6; count of bases not matched to a gene: 16. The germline V gene encodes CDR1 MNHEY and CDR2 SMNVEV (reference sequence). This CDR3 contains 16 residues. CDR3 sequence: CASSEADGEGLLEQYF. The CDR3 DNA reads TGTGCCAGCAGTGAAGCAGACGGGGAGGGCCTGCTCGAGCAGTACTTC.

In DNA, the CDR3 is TGTGCCAGCAGCCCCCAGGGAAGGGACACTGAAGCTTTCTTT. Its protein is CASSPQGRDTEAFF. V usage is TRBV7-3 and J usage is TRBJ1-1, with a possible D match to TRBD1 (5 bases). This CDR3 comprises 14 residues. Trimming took 5 bases from V and 3 from J, leaving 13 bases between them. From germline, CDR1 is SGHTA and CDR2 FQGTGA.

The rearrangement links TRBV9 to TRBJ2-7; perhaps TRBD1 as D (5 bases). Trimming removed 0 bases from V and 3 bases from J, with 7 bases in between. Germline lookup yields CDR1 SGDLS and CDR2 YYNGEE. This CDR3 region has 13 residues. CDR3 coding DNA: TGTGCCAGCAGCGTAGCTGGACACTACGAGCAGTACTTC. It specifies CASSVAGHYEQYF.

This chain's CDR3 is CASSKTGGNTEAFF. Here the CDR3 DNA reads TGTGCCAGCAGCAAGACAGGGGGGAACACTGAAGCTTTCTTT. The chain employs TRBV6-1 and TRBJ1-1, with 9 bases aligning to TRBD1. Germline CDR1 and CDR2: MNHNS and SASEGT. Unmatched junction bases numbered 3, after V lost 6 bases and J lost 1 base. This CDR3 has 14 residues.

The gene calls are TRBV5-5 and TRBJ1-1; D is possibly TRBD1 (5 bases). Germline V lookup: CDR1 SGHKS, CDR2 YYEKEE (reference sequence). This CDR3 has 13 residues. Trimming removed 0 bases from V and 8 bases from J, with 11 bases in between. CDR3 DNA: TGTGCCAGCAGCTTGGCCGATTCAGGGGAAGCTTTCTTT. As protein: CASSLADSGEAFF. Filled out from reference TRBV5-5 and TRBJ1-1, the complete variable domain reads DAGVTQSPTHLIKTRGQQVTLRCSPISGHKSVSWYQQVLGQGPQFIFQYYEKEERGRGNFPDRFSARQFPNYSSELNVNALLLGDSALYLCASSLADSGEAFFGQGTRLTVV.

The chain links TRBV7-3 to TRBJ2-2; no clear D gene. Trimming removed 5 bases at V and 0 bases at J, with 10 bases between. CDR1 is SGHTA and CDR2 is FQGTGA in the germline V gene. CDR3 size: 15 residues. The CDR3 is CASSPRSPNTGELFF. The CDR3 DNA follows: TGTGCCAGCAGCCCACGGTCCCCGAACACCGGGGAGCTGTTTTTT.

The chain employs TRBV4-2 and TRBJ2-1; D assignment may be TRBD1 or TRBD2 (5 bases each). Per the germline V gene, CDR1 is LGHNA and CDR2 is YNFKEQ. The CDR3 is 11 residues long. V dropped 3 bases and J dropped 8 bases, with 5 bases sitting between them. The CDR3 DNA reads TGTGCCAGCAGCCAGGGGGATGAGCAGTTCTTC. Protein: CASSQGDEQFF.

This sequence joins TRBV6-1 and TRBJ1-6; weak D call: TRBD1 (5 bases). V lost 3 bases, J lost 9 bases, and 18 bases lay in between. The CDR3 runs to 16 residues. CDR1 and CDR2 from the germline V gene are MNHNS and SASEGT. CDR3: CASSDPGYYGISPLHF. CDR3 in DNA: TGTGCCAGCAGTGATCCAGGGTACTATGGTATTTCACCCCTCCACTTT.